This is a list of T cell receptor beta chains from one sample in a study of blood T cell repertoires in COVID-19. Sequenced by immunoSEQ multiplex PCR; TCRdb stores in-frame clones only, minus some. There are more than 100,000 clones in the sample; about four fifths occur only once, and more than 7.5% lies in the top ten. Sequencing input: peripheral blood. Receptor source: a woman in her sixties or seventies with active or convalescent COVID-19. Each CDR3 is given with its conserved first and last residue. Each record gives: clone size, V gene, CDR3 protein. Size tells how often a clone was seen (once, few, many) or the class of an expanded clone, and some rows leave it out.

clone size: NA; V gene: TRBV13; CDR3 protein: CASSSLGRATTEDTQYF
clone size: NA; V gene: TRBV28; CDR3 protein: CASSWGTGGGNQPQHF
clone size: once; V gene: TRBV19; CDR3 protein: CASSIRDSRNQPQHF
clone size: NA; V gene: TRBV28; CDR3 protein: CASSEPGQGRDQPQHF
clone size: few; V gene: TRBV28; CDR3 protein: CATSDRGDQPQHF
clone size: NA; V gene: TRBV5-6; CDR3 protein: CASSLTGGSDTQYF
clone size: NA; V gene: TRBV7-9; CDR3 protein: CASSLALTGGSEAFF
clone size: NA; V gene: TRBV7-3; CDR3 protein: CASSLVNGGSEQFF
clone size: NA; V gene: TRBV30; CDR3 protein: CAWRPGLAGGDTGELFF
clone size: NA; V gene: TRBV23-1; CDR3 protein: CASSQIRGKGQPQHF
clone size: NA; V gene: TRBV7-2; CDR3 protein: CASSPGTRSSVPSNEQFF
clone size: NA; V gene: TRBV19; CDR3 protein: CASSIGTGTGPRANEKLFF
clone size: NA; V gene: TRBV6-6; CDR3 protein: CASSSGGAGANVLTF
clone size: NA; V gene: TRBV3-1/TRBV3-2; CDR3 protein: CASSHAGTGNTGELFF
clone size: NA; V gene: TRBV6-5; CDR3 protein: CASGTKFGNTIYF
clone size: NA; V gene: TRBV15; CDR3 protein: CATSTRGLGGYNEQFF
clone size: NA; V gene: TRBV6-2/TRBV6-3; CDR3 protein: CASNPTAGGVQETQYF
clone size: NA; V gene: TRBV10-3; CDR3 protein: CASVPSGSNEQFF
clone size: NA; V gene: TRBV6-2/TRBV6-3; CDR3 protein: CASSLRGEQFF
clone size: NA; V gene: TRBV5-1; CDR3 protein: CASSPGLAGDLPGTGELFF
clone size: NA; V gene: TRBV5-6; CDR3 protein: CASSSTLWAGGSSGNTIYF
clone size: few; V gene: TRBV24-1; CDR3 protein: CATSDPGLAGAVDNEQFF